One and the same sample provided the 29 T cell receptor beta chains below, sequenced in a study of T cell changes during pregnancy in multiple sclerosis. Here immunoSEQ multiplex PCR was the method, and the copy in TCRdb shows in-frame clones only, minus some. The data contain about 79,000 clones, over 80% of them seen just once; the ten biggest clones take up under 0.6%. The starting material was CD4+ T cells from peripheral blood mononuclear cells, obtained in the second trimester of pregnancy. All receptors derive from a female donor with multiple sclerosis, enrolled in a pregnancy study.

The sample holds one count of this clone. The chain has TRBV29-1 and TRBJ2-7; tentatively, D is TRBD1 (5 bases). The V end lost 6 bases, the J end lost 2 bases, and 8 bases lay between the germline ends. Germline-derived CDR1 and CDR2 are SQVTM and ANQGSEA. The CDR3 is made up of 11 amino acids. Here the CDR3 reads CSVGRAYEQYF. In DNA form, the CDR3 reads TGCAGCGTGGGCAGGGCCTACGAGCAGTACTTC.

The chain uses TRBV11-2 and TRBJ2-7; TRBD1 matches at 7 bases. The CDR3 runs to 15 residues. Germline CDR1 and CDR2: SGHAT and FQNNGV. The V segment lost 4 bases and the J segment 5 bases; nucleotides outside the gene matches: 11. The CDR3, as DNA: TGTGCCAGCAGCTCAACTCCGGGACAGTCCCACGAGCAGTACTTC. The encoded protein is CASSSTPGQSHEQYF.

This clone was observed once. CDR3 coding DNA: TGTGCCAGTAGTATAGGCGACAGACGCAATTCACCCCTCCACTTT. Protein: CASSIGDRRNSPLHF. The V and J genes are TRBV19 and TRBJ1-6, with D possibly being TRBD1 (5 bases). Germline-derived CDR1 and CDR2 are LNHDA and SQIVND (reference sequence). V lost 1 base and J lost 7, with 11 bases in between. The CDR3 length is 15 residues.

V usage is TRBV5-5 and J usage is TRBJ2-2, with a tentative D call TRBD1 (6 bases). The V end was cut by 2 bases, the J end by 1 base, with 6 bases between. The germline V gene encodes CDR1 SGHKS and CDR2 YYEKEE (reference sequence). The CDR3 runs to 14 residues. In DNA form, the CDR3 reads TGTGCCAGCAGCTTCAGGGGGAACACCGGGGAGCTGTTTTTT. Its translation is CASSFRGNTGELFF.

The rearrangement links TRBV6-1 to TRBJ2-3; TRBD1 matches at 12 bases. Germline loops: CDR1 MNHNS, CDR2 SASEGT. The CDR3 totals 18 residues. With V trimmed by 3 bases and J by 1 base, 8 bases remained unmatched. DNA for the CDR3: TGTGCCAGCAGTGATCCGGGACAGGGGGCTTTGGGCACAGATACGCAGTATTTT. Amino acids: CASSDPGQGALGTDTQYF.

This chain uses TRBV11-3 with TRBJ1-5, with D possibly being TRBD1 (5 bases). The V gene lost 3 bases and the J gene lost 5 bases, with 8 bases spanning the gap. Germline CDR1 and CDR2: SGHNT and YENEEA. The CDR3 has 13 residues. The CDR3: CASSLTGDQPQHF. CDR3 nucleotides: TGTGCCAGCAGCTTGACGGGGGATCAGCCCCAGCATTTT.

This rearrangement joins TRBV27 to TRBJ2-3; the match to TRBD2 covers 9 bases. From germline, CDR1 is MNHEY and CDR2 SMNVEV (reference sequence). V shed 4 bases, J shed 5 bases, and the junction held 7 bases outside the gene matches. This CDR3 comprises 15 residues. CDR3 loop: CASSSSSGIRDTQYF. As DNA, the CDR3 is TGTGCCAGCAGTTCCTCTAGCGGGATTAGAGATACGCAGTATTTT.

V usage is TRBV7-2 and J usage is TRBJ2-4; 7 bases align to TRBD1. Germline V gives CDR1 SGHTA, CDR2 FQGNSA. The CDR3 totals 14 residues. V was pared by 2 bases and J by 11 bases, with 9 bases of the junction left unmatched. The CDR3 reads CASSLKTGISLQYF. As DNA, the CDR3 is TGTGCCAGCAGCTTAAAGACAGGGATATCCCTTCAGTACTTC.

This chain connects TRBV7-8 to TRBJ2-5; no definite D call. This CDR3 spans 14 amino acids. Per germline, CDR1 SGHVS and CDR2 FQNEAQ. The ends were cut back, 5 bases at V and 5 bases at J, with 15 bases in the middle. The chain's CDR3 is CASSRRIISETQYF. The CDR3 region has the DNA TGTGCCAGCAGCCGGAGAATTATTTCGGAGACCCAGTACTTC. Drawing the rest from reference TRBV7-8 and TRBJ2-5, the complete variable domain is GAGVSQSPRYKVAKRGQDVALRCDPISGHVSLFWYQQALGQGPEFLTYFQNEAQLDKSGLPSDRFFAERPEGSVSTLKIQRTQQEDSAVYLCASSRRIISETQYFGPGTRLLVL.

The chain recombines TRBV10-3 with TRBJ2-7, with TRBD1 identical over 9 bases. The CDR3 is made up of 12 amino acids. The germline V gene has CDR1 ENHRY and CDR2 SYGVKD. V was clipped by 10 bases and J by 4 bases; unmatched bases: 5. The CDR3 sequence: CASGQGSYEQYF. The CDR3 region has the DNA TGTGCCAGCGGACAGGGGTCATACGAGCAGTACTTC.

V is TRBV4-3 and J is TRBJ1-5, with TRBD1 matching 9 bases. Trimming took 4 bases from V and 11 from J; bases not matched to a gene: 9. Germline CDR1 reads LGHNA; CDR2 reads YSLEER. This CDR3 spans 14 amino acids. The CDR3 region has the DNA TGCGCCAGCAGCCCGACAGGGGGGCTTGGGGCCCAGCATTTT. Translating gives CASSPTGGLGAQHF.

J is TRBJ1-1 and V is TRBV15; D is unresolved. The V gene's germline CDR1 is LNHNV and CDR2 YYDKDF (reference sequence). The CDR3 runs to 11 residues. Trimming took off 9 bases at V and 5 bases at J, with 10 bases between the two ends. As DNA, the CDR3 is TGTGCCACGGGTTCGAGGACTGAAGCTTTCTTT. Its translation: CATGSRTEAFF. Full variable domain (outside the CDR3, taken from reference TRBV15 and TRBJ1-1): DAMVIQNPRYQVTQFGKPVTLSCSQTLNHNVMYWYQQKSSQAPKLLFHYYDKDFNNEADTPDNFQSRRPNTSFCFLDIRSPGLGDTAMYLCATGSRTEAFFGQGTRLTVV.

The chain uses TRBV6-1 and TRBJ2-5; the match to TRBD2 covers 10 bases. Trimming took 8 bases from V and 2 from J; bases not matched to a gene: 5. The CDR3 runs to 14 residues. The germline gives CDR1 MNHNS, CDR2 SASEGT. CDR3: CASGSGGGQETQYF. CDR3 sequence (DNA): TGTGCCAGCGGAAGCGGGGGGGGACAAGAGACCCAGTACTTC.

The chain employs TRBV5-4 and TRBJ2-5; perhaps TRBD2 as D (7 bases). The CDR3 spans 15 residues. The V gene's germline CDR1 is SGHNT and CDR2 YYREEE (reference sequence). The ends were cut back, 0 bases at V and 5 bases at J, with 14 bases in the middle. The CDR3 sequence: CASSLGGAGEETQYF. CDR3 sequence (DNA): TGTGCCAGCAGCTTGGGGGGGGCGGGAGAGGAGACCCAGTACTTC.

This chain joins TRBV7-8 and TRBJ2-4, with D possibly being TRBD2 (5 bases). V was shortened by 5 bases and J by 0 bases, with 14 bases between the two germline ends. Per the germline V gene, CDR1 is SGHVS and CDR2 is FQNEAQ. This CDR3 is 16 amino acids long. CDR3 DNA sequence: TGTGCCAGCAGCCCAGTACGGGATTTAGCCAAAAACATTCAGTACTTC. Translated: CASSPVRDLAKNIQYF. The variable domain in full, completed from reference TRBV7-8 and TRBJ2-4, reads GAGVSQSPRYKVAKRGQDVALRCDPISGHVSLFWYQQALGQGPEFLTYFQNEAQLDKSGLPSDRFFAERPEGSVSTLKIQRTQQEDSAVYLCASSPVRDLAKNIQYFGAGTRLSVL.

The rearrangement links TRBV9 to TRBJ2-3; 7 bases match TRBD2. J gave up 2 bases and V 0 bases, and 6 bases lay outside the gene matches. This CDR3 spans 16 amino acids. CDR1 and CDR2 from the germline V gene are SGDLS and YYNGEE. The CDR3 nucleotides read TGTGCCAGCAGCGTAGGGGGGGGGACTCTCACAGATACGCAGTATTTT. It is translated as CASSVGGGTLTDTQYF. Full variable domain (remainder filled in from reference TRBV9 and TRBJ2-3): DSGVTQTPKHLITATGQRVTLRCSPRSGDLSVYWYQQSLDQGLQFLIQYYNGEERAKGNILERFSAQQFPDLHSELNLSSLELGDSALYFCASSVGGGTLTDTQYFGPGTRLTVL.

The rearrangement uses TRBV27 and TRBJ2-5; D perhaps matches TRBD1 (6 bases). Per germline, CDR1 MNHEY and CDR2 SMNVEV (reference sequence). The CDR3 is 12 amino acids. The V and J ends lost 3 bases and 4 bases respectively, with 6 bases between them. CDR3 sequence reads: CASSFRGETQYF. The CDR3 nucleotides read TGTGCCAGCAGTTTCAGGGGAGAGACCCAGTACTTC.

This chain links TRBV4-3 with TRBJ1-3; 9 positions agree with TRBD1. The CDR3 loop spans 15 amino acids. Germline CDR1 LGHNA, CDR2 YSLEER. The trim removed 3 bases at V and 5 bases at J, leaving 5 bases unmatched. CDR3: CASSQGTGGRNTIYF. The CDR3 nucleotides are TGCGCCAGCAGCCAGGGTACAGGGGGCCGAAACACCATATATTTT.

The chain couples TRBV4-1 to TRBJ2-1; TRBD2 matches 8 bases. From germline, CDR1 is MGHRA and CDR2 YSYEKL. With V trimmed by 4 bases and J by 5 bases, 4 bases remained unmatched. The CDR3 is made up of 14 amino acids. The CDR3 spells CASSPLSGNNEQFF. The CDR3 nucleotides are TGCGCCAGCAGCCCCCTTAGCGGGAACAATGAGCAGTTCTTC.

V and J are TRBV10-2 and TRBJ1-4, with 8 bases identical to TRBD1. The CDR3 length is 14 residues. CDR1 is WSHSY and CDR2 is SAAADI in the germline V gene. Trimming at V came to 6 bases and at J to 5 bases, leaving 5 bases not matched to a gene. The CDR3 sequence is CASSWDRRNEKLFF. CDR3 bases: TGCGCCAGCAGCTGGGACAGGAGGAATGAAAAACTGTTTTTT.

The chain employs TRBV2 and TRBJ1-2; D perhaps matches TRBD1 (5 bases). The CDR3 length is 13 residues. The V end lost 6 bases, the J end lost 0 bases, and 8 bases lay between the germline ends. Germline V gene data show CDR1 as SNHLY and CDR2 as FYNNEI. CDR3 sequence reads: CASSRQSNYGYTF. The CDR3 DNA is TGTGCCAGCAGCCGACAGTCTAACTATGGCTACACCTTC.

The chain links TRBV5-1 to TRBJ1-2, with TRBD1 as a possible D gene (6 bases). V was pared by 4 bases and J by 8 bases, with 18 bases between. CDR3 length: 14 amino acids. Germline loops: CDR1 SGHRS, CDR2 YFSETQ. The CDR3 sequence is CASSDTTGLEGYTF. DNA of the CDR3: TGCGCCAGCAGCGATACGACAGGTCTAGAGGGCTACACCTTC.

The chain links TRBV4-1 to TRBJ1-2; the D gene is possibly TRBD1 (5 bases). Germline lookup yields CDR1 MGHRA and CDR2 YSYEKL. V dropped 3 bases and J dropped 8 bases, with 22 bases sitting between them. The CDR3 spans 16 residues. DNA for the CDR3: TGCGCCAGCAGCCATACCCCTAACCGGCACGGGGGGGGCTACACCTTC. It yields the protein CASSHTPNRHGGGYTF.

The chain has TRBV5-1 and TRBJ1-1, with TRBD1 identical over 8 bases. Germline V gives CDR1 SGHRS, CDR2 YFSETQ. CDR3 size: 15 residues. With 6 bases clipped from V and 4 bases from J, the junction kept 11 bases outside the gene matches. The CDR3 nucleotides are TGCGCCAGCAACCCAGGACAGGGAGGGAGCACTGAAGCTTTCTTT. Translating it yields CASNPGQGGSTEAFF. Variable domain in full (rest from reference TRBV5-1 and TRBJ1-1): KAGVTQTPRYLIKTRGQQVTLSCSPISGHRSVSWYQQTPGQGLQFLFEYFSETQRNKGNFPGRFSGRQFSNSRSEMNVSTLELGDSALYLCASNPGQGGSTEAFFGQGTRLTVV.

The chain is built from TRBV19 and TRBJ2-7; D possibly corresponds to TRBD1 (5 bases). Deletions cut 5 bases from V and 3 bases from J, with 23 bases between. Germline V lookup: CDR1 LNHDA, CDR2 SQIVND (reference sequence). The CDR3 loop spans 17 amino acids. The chain's CDR3 is CASSAGIGRGHHYEQYF. The DNA for the CDR3 is TGTGCCAGTAGTGCTGGAATTGGTAGGGGCCATCACTACGAGCAGTACTTC.

This chain uses TRBV19 with TRBJ1-3; 7 bases map to TRBD1. This CDR3 spans 16 amino acids. Unmatched junction bases numbered 7, after V lost 5 bases and J lost 0 bases. Germline V gene data show CDR1 as LNHDA and CDR2 as SQIVND (reference sequence). CDR3 DNA: TGTGCCAGTAGTGCGGACAGGACCTCCTCTGGAAACACCATATATTTT. This translates into CASSADRTSSGNTIYF.

CDR3: CASSLGLILAANTGELFF. The CDR3 DNA reads as TGTGCCAGCAGCTTAGGTTTGATCCTAGCGGCCAACACCGGGGAGCTGTTTTTT. The rearrangement uses TRBV11-2 and TRBJ2-2; 7 bases fit TRBD2. Germline trimming cut 1 base from V and 2 bases from J; bases unmatched to any gene: 10. Germline-derived CDR1 and CDR2 are SGHAT and FQNNGV. This CDR3 has 18 amino acids.

The rearrangement links TRBV29-1 to TRBJ1-5; TRBD1 might be the D (6 bases). V lost 8 bases, J lost 0 bases, and 20 bases lay in between. CDR1 SQVTM and CDR2 ANQGSEA come from the germline V gene. This CDR3 has 16 residues. In DNA, the CDR3 is TGCAGCACTCGTAGGACAGACGAGTATAGCAATCAGCCCCAGCATTTT. It encodes CSTRRTDEYSNQPQHF.

The chain is built from TRBV7-8 and TRBJ1-3; D perhaps matches TRBD1 (5 bases). V was clipped by 0 bases and J by 0 bases, with 6 bases between them. The CDR3 has 15 amino acids. Per germline, CDR1 SGHVS and CDR2 FQNEAQ. The CDR3: CASSLAGGSGNTIYF. CDR3 nucleotides: TGTGCCAGCAGCTTAGCGGGGGGCTCTGGAAACACCATATATTTT.